This TCR beta chain was sequenced for a study of CD8 T cells in Susac syndrome. The T cells that were sequenced for TCR beta were CD8+ and CD4+ cells from blood. Susac syndrome patients met recently defined diagnostic criteria for definite or probable disease. The CDR3 consists of 14 residues. Trimming cost V 7 bases and J 3 bases; bases outside gene matches: 7. Germline-derived CDR1 and CDR2 are SNHLY and FYNNEI. Reverse transcription used roughly 0.45 to 1 ug RNA and random hexamers. TCRdb fed the immunoSEQ multiplex PCR reads into MiXCR, producing one record per CDR3 protein. The sample lists some 240,000 distinct CDR3 sequences; about 95% were seen once. This clonotype is a singleton in its sample.

The origin of this receptor is a human donor with Susac syndrome. V is TRBV2 and J is TRBJ2-5; 8 bases are a match to TRBD2. The specimen was CD4+ T cells from PBMCs. The CDR3 region has the DNA TGTGCCAGCAACCCGCCGGGACTAGAAGAGACCCAGTACTTC. It translates to CASNPPGLEETQYF.